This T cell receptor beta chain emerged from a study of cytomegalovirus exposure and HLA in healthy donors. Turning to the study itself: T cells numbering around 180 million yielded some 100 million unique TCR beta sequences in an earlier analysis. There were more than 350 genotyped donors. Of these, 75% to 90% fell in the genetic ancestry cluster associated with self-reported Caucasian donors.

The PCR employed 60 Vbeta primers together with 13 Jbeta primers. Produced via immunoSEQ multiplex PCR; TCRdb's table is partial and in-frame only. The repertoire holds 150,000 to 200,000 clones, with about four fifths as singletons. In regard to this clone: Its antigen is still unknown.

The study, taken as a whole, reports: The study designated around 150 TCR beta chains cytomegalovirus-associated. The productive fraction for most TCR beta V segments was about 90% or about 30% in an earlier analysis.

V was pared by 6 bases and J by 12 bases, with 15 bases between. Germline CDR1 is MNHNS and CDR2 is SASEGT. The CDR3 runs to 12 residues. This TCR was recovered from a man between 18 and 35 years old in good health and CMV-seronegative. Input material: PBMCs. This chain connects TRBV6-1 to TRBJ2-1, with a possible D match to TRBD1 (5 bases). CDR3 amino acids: CASRESLQVQFF. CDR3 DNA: TGTGCCAGCAGAGAAAGTTTACAGGTGCAGTTCTTC.